This TCR beta chain was sequenced in a study of T-cell reconstitution after alpha-beta-depleted transplantation in children (dated by TCRdb to the mid-2010s). With respect to the entire study: T-cell immune reconstitution after TCRalphabeta/CD19-depleted allogeneic hematopoietic cell transplantation in children was quantitatively tracked in the study by means of TCR repertoire profiling. Overall study outcomes, separate from this receptor: The frequencies of hyperexpanded clones fell over the following months, and after one year, T-cell counts and TCRbeta diversity were mostly attributed to newly produced T cells. In some patients, the high TCRbeta diversity seen at day 60 was put down to recipient T cells and intrathymic progenitors that had survived conditioning. The apparently early alphabetaT-cell count recovery about two months after transplant was reportedly dependent on only several hundred rapidly expanded clones derived from non-depleted graft cells.

This clonotype was counted only a few times. Its target antigen remains unknown. No quality values exist for individual bases; no much larger clone is one base distant. The sample's treatment or condition label is to be understood as: allogeneic hematopoietic cell transplantation with graft depleted of TCRalphabeta T cells and CD19 B cells. Transplant recipients were children who received TCRalphabeta/CD19-depleted allogeneic hematopoietic cell grafts. The protocol used for the library was PCR. The data were produced on an Illumina HiSeq 2500. TCR library preparation used molecular barcoding, with unique molecular identifiers applied to normalize quantification of the TCRbeta repertoire. In TCRdb, the public reads were trimmed at Q25 with fastp and aligned with MiXCR, with productive beta chains retained. Each entry is one CDR3 protein sequence, shown with its most common DNA and genes. Across this sample there are about 310,000 distinct CDR3 sequences, with roughly 25% seen only once. The ten largest make up over 9.5% of the sample.

The clonotype originates from a male patient aged 5 to 17 who had a stem cell transplant for acute lymphoblastic leukemia, so the T cells may come from the graft donor. Sequenced material: PBMCs, mostly from graft donor cells, taken 180 days after TCRalphabeta/CD19-depleted stem cell transplant.

Read as DNA, the sequence is TGTGCCAGCAGTGCCCTTGGGGCTAACTATGGCTACACCTTC. Its amino acids are CASSALGANYGYTF. This sequence uses TRBV25-1 and TRBJ1-2; no D segment can be confidently identified. From the cysteine up to the phenylalanine, the CDR3 has a length of 14 residues. Of all the DNA, just the CDR3 is kept, 42 bases in frame from base 1. CDR1 and CDR2 are drawn from the germline V gene: MGHDK, SYGVNS. V gives up 4 bases and J gives up 0 bases, and the segment between their germline ends measures 9 bases.